Presented here are 23 T cell receptor beta chains from one specimen sequenced in a study of cytomegalovirus exposure and HLA in healthy donors (dated by TCRdb to the late 2010s). Libraries were prepared through the immunoSEQ multiplex PCR assay. The multiplex PCR relied on a mix of 60 forward primers for TCR Vbeta segments and 13 reverse primers for TCR Jbeta segments. The immuneACCESS repertoire file appears here via TCRdb, limited to in-frame rearrangements. These files lack a portion of the clones; in checked studies, under half of the deficit traces to unresolved V genes, and the cause of the others is not known. The sample data list approximately 180,000 clones, and more than 9.5% of these were observed just once. The ten largest clones add up to 7.5% to 10% of the sample. Source material: PBMCs. The receptors derive from a man aged 45-65 years in good health and CMV-seropositive.

The chain uses TRBV7-2 and TRBJ1-1; D remains unclear. This CDR3 has 15 residues. V was clipped by 1 base and J by 6 bases, with 15 bases between them. The germline CDR1 and CDR2 sequences are SGHTA and FQGNSA. The CDR3 reads CASSLEGGVGAEAFF. The DNA of the CDR3 is TGTGCCAGCAGCTTAGAGGGCGGTGTGGGAGCTGAAGCTTTCTTT.

This chain links TRBV2 with TRBJ2-5; 7 nucleotides match TRBD2. CDR1 SNHLY and CDR2 FYNNEI come from the germline V gene. The length of the CDR3 is 13 residues. V shed 5 bases and J 4 bases; nucleotides not matched to a gene: 4. CDR3 region: CASSRLASETQYF. As DNA, the CDR3 is TGTGCCAGCAGTCGACTAGCATCAGAGACCCAGTACTTC.

This clone was seen only a few times. The junction departs from the called germline gene at one end, perhaps through a read error. V usage is TRBV10-3 and J usage is TRBJ1-4, with D possibly TRBD1 on 5 matching bases. CDR1 is ENHRY, CDR2 SYGVKD, per germline. The CDR3 contains 16 residues. The CDR3 DNA reads TGTGCCATCAGTGACCCTCGGGGGACGGTGAATGAAAAATTGTTTTTT. Its translation is CAISDPRGTVNEKLFF.

In DNA, the CDR3 is TGTGCCAGCAGCGTAGATGCCGGGTTGGTAACTGAAGCTTTCTTT. This gives the protein CASSVDAGLVTEAFF. The genes are TRBV9 and TRBJ1-1; D is uncertain. The V and J ends lost 0 bases and 5 bases respectively, with 14 bases between them. The V gene's germline CDR1 is SGDLS and CDR2 YYNGEE. The CDR3 loop spans 15 amino acids.

This CDR3 reads CASSYSDSYNEQFF. CDR3 bases: TGTGCCAGCTCATACTCCGACTCCTACAATGAGCAGTTCTTC. The chain has TRBV7-9 and TRBJ2-1; D ambiguous. The germline CDR1 and CDR2 sequences are SEHNR and FQNEAQ (reference sequence). Trimming pared 8 bases from V and 0 bases from J, leaving 11 bases between. The CDR3 has 14 residues. Combining the CDR3 with reference TRBV7-9 and TRBJ2-1 gives the whole variable domain DTGVSQNPRHKITKRGQNVTFRCDPISEHNRLYWYRQTLGQGPEFLTYFQNEAQLEKSRLLSDRFSAERPKGSFSTLEIQRTEQGDSAMYLCASSYSDSYNEQFFGPGTRLTVL.

This clone was counted only a few times. This chain links TRBV7-2 with TRBJ2-7, with 7 bases aligning to TRBD1. V was pared by 5 bases and J by 6 bases, with 16 bases of the junction left unmatched. This CDR3 contains 16 residues. Germline CDR1 is SGHTA and CDR2 is FQGNSA. The CDR3 nucleotides read TGTGCCAGCAGCCTCAGGGGACAGTCCCACTGGCCCGAGCAGTACTTC. Encoded protein: CASSLRGQSHWPEQYF.

This rearrangement joins TRBV27 to TRBJ2-7; D may be TRBD1 (5 bases). V was shortened by 2 bases and J by 1 base, with 9 bases between the two germline ends. The germline V gene has CDR1 MNHEY and CDR2 SMNVEV (reference sequence). The CDR3 totals 14 residues. DNA for the CDR3: TGTGCCAGCAGTTTAAAGCCAGGGTCCTACGAGCAGTACGTC. The encoded protein is CASSLKPGSYEQYV.

The chain carries TRBV2 and TRBJ2-2; 9 nucleotides line up with TRBD1. The CDR3 runs to 16 residues. V was clipped by 6 bases and J by 6 bases; unmatched bases: 11. Germline CDR1 reads SNHLY; CDR2 reads FYNNEI. The CDR3 sequence: CASSPGTGWRAGELFF. Here the CDR3 DNA reads TGTGCCAGCAGCCCAGGGACAGGGTGGAGAGCCGGGGAGCTGTTTTTT.

The table lists this clone with a few counts. The CDR3 here is CASSSPAEETQYF. CDR3 bases: TGCGCCAGCAGCTCCCCGGCGGAAGAGACCCAGTACTTC. The chain has TRBV5-1 and TRBJ2-5; the D is unclear. CDR3 size: 13 residues. Germline V lookup: CDR1 SGHRS, CDR2 YFSETQ. V gave up 3 bases and J gave up 3 bases, with 9 bases separating them.

The CDR3 sequence is CASSPRRGARETQYF. CDR3 sequence (DNA): TGTGCCAGCAGCCCAAGACGGGGGGCCCGGGAGACCCAGTACTTC. The rearrangement uses TRBV13 and TRBJ2-5; tentative D call: TRBD2 (7 bases). The CDR3 runs to 15 residues. In germline, CDR1 is PRHDT, CDR2 FYEKMQ (reference sequence). V shed 5 bases and J shed 5 bases, with 18 bases lying between them.

This clone has only a few counts. The chain recombines TRBV10-3 with TRBJ1-2, with a weak D call TRBD1 (5 bases). V shed 2 bases and J shed 7 bases, with 17 bases lying between them. There are 15 residues in the CDR3. Germline V CDR1 and CDR2: ENHRY, SYGVKD. The CDR3 protein is CAISEPDTGGSGYTF. In DNA, the CDR3 is TGTGCCATCAGTGAGCCGGACACGGGGGGAAGTGGCTACACCTTC.

The table lists this clone with a few counts. J is TRBJ1-1 and V is TRBV18, with 8 bases identical to TRBD1. The CDR3 has 14 residues. J was trimmed by 1 base and V by 4 bases; bases with no gene match: 2. CDR1 is KGHSH, CDR2 LQKENI, per germline. In DNA, the CDR3 is TGTGCCAGCTCACTTGGACAGGGGAACACTGAAGCTTTCTTT. Protein product: CASSLGQGNTEAFF.

This clone showed up just a few times. V usage is TRBV28 and J usage is TRBJ1-1; 9 bases agree with TRBD1. Unmatched junction bases numbered 11, after V lost 6 bases and J lost 3 bases. Germline V gives CDR1 MDHEN, CDR2 SYDVKM. CDR3 length equals 16 residues. The DNA of the CDR3 is TGTGCCAGCAGCCTGGGACAGGGTTCAGTATACACTGAAGCTTTCTTT. Amino acid sequence: CASSLGQGSVYTEAFF.

This clone was found a few times. V and J are TRBV7-9 and TRBJ1-2, with D unresolved. Germline loops: CDR1 SEHNR, CDR2 FQNEAQ (reference sequence). Trimming cost V 0 bases and J 8 bases, with 7 bases left between them. The CDR3 runs 12 residues. The CDR3 loop is CASSLAREGYTF. CDR3 bases: TGTGCCAGCAGCTTAGCCCGGGAAGGCTACACCTTC.

This clone was detected only a few times. The chain employs TRBV11-2 and TRBJ1-6, with D possibly TRBD1 on 5 matching bases. Germline assignment: CDR1 SGHAT and CDR2 FQNNGV. V lost 5 bases to trimming and J lost 5 bases, with 13 bases between them. The CDR3 consists of 15 residues. CDR3 loop: CASSLEGRNNSPLHF. The CDR3 DNA follows: TGTGCCAGCAGCCTGGAGGGGAGGAATAATTCACCCCTCCACTTT.

The genes are TRBV30 and TRBJ1-3, with D maybe TRBD1 (5 bases). V lost 8 bases to trimming and J lost 6 bases, with 14 bases between them. Germline CDR1 is GTSNPN and CDR2 is SVGIG (reference sequence). This CDR3 comprises 12 residues. The DNA for the CDR3 is TGTGCCACGCGGGGGGTAGTAAACACCATATATTTT. Translated, it gives CATRGVVNTIYF.

The chain employs TRBV7-8 and TRBJ2-5; tentative D call: TRBD2 (5 bases). The V gene's germline CDR1 is SGHVS and CDR2 FQNEAQ. V was shortened by 5 bases and J by 1 base, with 11 bases between the two germline ends. The CDR3 is 14 amino acids. CDR3 loop: CASSTSTVQETQYF. Written as DNA, the CDR3 is TGTGCCAGCAGCACTAGTACAGTCCAAGAGACCCAGTACTTC.

This clone was observed a handful of times. The chain uses TRBV9 and TRBJ2-1; 8 positions match TRBD1. Germline lookup yields CDR1 SGDLS and CDR2 YYNGEE. V gave up 2 bases and J gave up 8 bases; unmatched junction bases: 12. This CDR3 is built from 16 residues. This chain's CDR3 is CASSVFDRGMGDEQFF. DNA for the CDR3: TGTGCCAGCAGCGTCTTCGACAGGGGAATGGGAGATGAGCAGTTCTTC.

This clone was observed a few times. The chain recombines TRBV6-6 with TRBJ2-3; tentatively, D is TRBD1 (6 bases). Germline V gene lookup returns CDR1 MNHNY and CDR2 SVGAGI (reference sequence). The CDR3 runs 14 residues. The ends were cut back, 6 bases at V and 6 bases at J, with 16 bases in the middle. The CDR3 DNA follows: TGTGCCAGCAGGCCTAGGGCAGGGGCCGATACGCAGTATTTT. It encodes CASRPRAGADTQYF.

This clone was counted a few times. This rearrangement joins TRBV19 to TRBJ2-7; tentatively, D is TRBD1 (6 bases). The CDR3 has 13 residues. Germline values: CDR1 LNHDA, CDR2 SQIVND (reference sequence). Trimming pared 5 bases from V and 6 bases from J, leaving 14 bases between. The CDR3 nucleotides read TGTGCCAGTAGTTCCCTTGGACAGTCCGAGCAGTACTTC. It yields the protein CASSSLGQSEQYF.

This clone was seen a handful of times. The rearrangement links TRBV11-2 to TRBJ2-3, with D maybe TRBD1 (6 bases). CDR1 is SGHAT and CDR2 is FQNNGV in the germline V gene. Trimming took 2 bases from V and 2 from J, leaving 11 bases between them. CDR3 size: 15 residues. The CDR3 nucleotides read TGTGCCAGCAGCTTAAGACAGGACTTCACAGATACGCAGTATTTT. It specifies CASSLRQDFTDTQYF.

This clone was seen only a few times. The chain employs TRBV2 and TRBJ1-5, with a tentative D call TRBD1 (5 bases). This CDR3 spans 14 amino acids. Germline V lookup: CDR1 SNHLY, CDR2 FYNNEI. V lost 2 bases to trimming and J lost 3 bases, with 8 bases between them. This chain's CDR3 is CASSEKGYNQPQHF. CDR3 nucleotides: TGTGCCAGCAGTGAAAAGGGGTACAATCAGCCCCAGCATTTT.

This clone was detected only a few times. The chain joins TRBV6-5 to TRBJ1-2; possibly TRBD1 for D (6 bases). V was pared by 6 bases and J by 1 base, with 12 bases between. Germline assignment: CDR1 MNHEY and CDR2 SVGAGI. The CDR3 totals 14 residues. For the CDR3, the DNA is TGTGCCAGCAGCCGGACAGCAATTAACTATGGCTACACCTTC. It yields the protein CASSRTAINYGYTF.